Following are 30 T cell receptor beta chains from one sample sequenced in a study of cytomegalovirus exposure and HLA in healthy donors. A multiplex PCR was run with 60 Vbeta primers and 13 Jbeta primers. Only in-frame clones appear in the TCRdb table, and some are missing; sequencing was by immunoSEQ multiplex PCR. Found here are fewer than 110,000 clones; the top ten clones hold 3% to 3.5%. The material sequenced was PBMCs. The receptors shown here come from a man aged 35 to 55 in good health and CMV-seronegative.

The V call is TRBV6-5, the J call TRBJ2-7, with a possible D match to TRBD2 (5 bases). The germline CDR1 and CDR2 sequences are MNHEY and SVGAGI. The CDR3 has 11 residues. V was pared by 8 bases and J by 7 bases, with 12 bases between. CDR3 residues: CASGLSGEQYF. The CDR3 nucleotides are TGTGCCAGCGGCCTTTCGGGGGAGCAGTACTTC.

V is TRBV9 and J is TRBJ1-4; D unclear. V lost 4 bases, J lost 7 bases, and 14 bases lay in between. In germline, CDR1 is SGDLS, CDR2 YYNGEE. The CDR3 contains 14 residues. CDR3: CASSWGDVSEKLFF. DNA for the CDR3: TGTGCCAGCAGCTGGGGAGATGTCTCTGAAAAACTGTTTTTT. The full variable domain, completed using reference TRBV9 and TRBJ1-4, is DSGVTQTPKHLITATGQRVTLRCSPRSGDLSVYWYQQSLDQGLQFLIQYYNGEERAKGNILERFSAQQFPDLHSELNLSSLELGDSALYFCASSWGDVSEKLFFGSGTQLSVL.

This chain joins TRBV4-1 and TRBJ1-1; D ambiguous. The CDR3 totals 12 residues. Deletions cut 1 base from V and 7 bases from J, with 7 bases between. Germline assignment: CDR1 MGHRA and CDR2 YSYEKL. This CDR3 reads CASSQGLGEAFF. The CDR3 DNA sequence: TGCGCCAGCAGCCAAGGGCTAGGTGAAGCTTTCTTT.

The CDR3 spells CASSYEGLADVDTQYF. The CDR3 coding sequence is TGTGCCAGCAGTTATGAGGGACTAGCTGATGTAGATACGCAGTATTTT. This chain links TRBV6-5 with TRBJ2-3; 9 nucleotides line up with TRBD2. The germline CDR1 and CDR2 sequences are MNHEY and SVGAGI. The CDR3 sequence is 16 residues long. V gave up 3 bases and J gave up 5 bases; unmatched junction bases: 9.

The chain is built from TRBV7-2 and TRBJ2-7; D is undetermined. The V gene's germline CDR1 is SGHTA and CDR2 FQGNSA. Trimming took off 1 base at V and 2 bases at J, with 6 bases between the two ends. This CDR3 region has 13 residues. CDR3 DNA sequence: TGTGCCAGCAGCTTAGGGCTAGCCTACGAGCAGTACTTC. It is translated as CASSLGLAYEQYF. The whole variable domain, remainder taken from reference TRBV7-2 and TRBJ2-7, is GAGVSQSPSNKVTEKGKDVELRCDPISGHTALYWYRQSLGQGLEFLIYFQGNSAPDKSGLPSDRFSAERTGGSVSTLTIQRTQQEDSAVYLCASSLGLAYEQYFGPGTRLTVT.

The chain has TRBV19 and TRBJ2-7; 9 bases agree with TRBD1. In germline, CDR1 is LNHDA, CDR2 SQIVND (reference sequence). The CDR3 loop spans 14 amino acids. The J segment lost 3 bases and the V segment lost 5 bases, leaving 5 bases of the junction unmatched. CDR3 loop: CASSPGTGNYEQYF. Written as DNA, the CDR3 is TGTGCCAGTAGTCCCGGGACAGGGAACTACGAGCAGTACTTC.

The chain links TRBV27 to TRBJ2-1; TRBD2 matches at 13 bases. The CDR3 is made up of 16 amino acids. V shed 5 bases, J shed 4 bases, and the junction held 5 bases outside the gene matches. The germline V gene has CDR1 MNHEY and CDR2 SMNVEV (reference sequence). CDR3 sequence (DNA): TGTGCCAGCAGTCATGGGACTAGCGGGAATTACAATGAGCAGTTCTTC. Translation gives CASSHGTSGNYNEQFF.

This chain connects TRBV4-3 to TRBJ1-1; the D gene is possibly TRBD1 (5 bases). There are 15 residues in the CDR3. The V and J ends lost 3 bases and 5 bases respectively, with 16 bases between them. Germline V gene lookup returns CDR1 LGHNA and CDR2 YSLEER. CDR3 nucleotides: TGCGCCAGCAGCCACGGACAATTAACTGCAACTGAAGCTTTCTTT. Its protein product is CASSHGQLTATEAFF.

This chain connects TRBV19 to TRBJ1-3; 9 nucleotides match TRBD1. With 6 bases clipped from V and 2 bases from J, the junction kept 5 bases outside the gene matches. Germline CDR1 reads LNHDA; CDR2 reads SQIVND (reference sequence). The CDR3 is 15 residues long. CDR3 nucleotide sequence: TGTGCCAGTAGGCCGGACAGGGGCACTGGAAACACCATATATTTT. The encoded protein is CASRPDRGTGNTIYF.

J is TRBJ1-3 and V is TRBV5-1, with D tentatively TRBD1 (5 bases). The CDR3 has 16 amino acids. V dropped 3 bases and J dropped 4 bases, with 17 bases sitting between them. Germline assignment: CDR1 SGHRS and CDR2 YFSETQ. The CDR3 sequence: CASSWGRPARGNTIYF. The CDR3 DNA is TGCGCCAGCAGCTGGGGCCGGCCAGCTAGGGGAAACACCATATATTTT.

The chain employs TRBV19 and TRBJ2-7, with 8 bases fitting TRBD1. Germline CDR1 LNHDA, CDR2 SQIVND (reference sequence). The CDR3 has 15 amino acids. Losses at the gene ends were 1 base for V and 2 bases for J; bases not matched to a gene: 4. This CDR3 is CASSIVAQGAYEQYF. In DNA, the CDR3 is TGTGCCAGTAGTATAGTAGCACAGGGGGCCTACGAGCAGTACTTC.

J is TRBJ2-5 and V is TRBV9; 8 bases align to TRBD2. Germline trimming cut 0 bases from V and 2 bases from J; bases unmatched to any gene: 3. There are 15 residues in the CDR3. Looked up from germline, CDR1 is SGDLS and CDR2 is YYNGEE. The CDR3 DNA is TGTGCCAGCAGCGTAGGCGGGGGGCTGCAAGAGACCCAGTACTTC. Encoded protein: CASSVGGGLQETQYF.

CDR3 region: CASSPNSGNTGELFF. The CDR3 region has the DNA TGTGCCAGCAGCCCGAATAGCGGGAATACCGGGGAGCTGTTTTTT. V gene TRBV9 combines with J gene TRBJ2-2; TRBD2 aligns across 8 bases. The V and J ends lost 4 bases and 5 bases, in that order; junction bases with no gene match: 7. The CDR3 runs 15 residues. Germline V gene lookup returns CDR1 SGDLS and CDR2 YYNGEE.

V is TRBV27 and J is TRBJ2-7; tentative D call: TRBD1 (6 bases). This CDR3 contains 17 residues. Germline CDR1 is MNHEY and CDR2 is SMNVEV (reference sequence). Trimming removed 6 bases from V and 0 bases from J, with 21 bases in between. CDR3 DNA: TGTGCCAGCAGACCCCGGTCAGGGGTCACTAACTCCTACGAGCAGTACTTC. Translated: CASRPRSGVTNSYEQYF.

The J gene is TRBJ2-1, the V gene TRBV6-6; D is perhaps TRBD1 (6 bases). The CDR3 extends over 13 amino acids. Germline loops: CDR1 MNHNY, CDR2 SVGAGI (reference sequence). V was shortened by 7 bases and J by 6 bases, with 13 bases between the two germline ends. DNA of the CDR3: TGTGCCAGCAACCATTTACAGGGCAATGAGCAGTTCTTC. As protein: CASNHLQGNEQFF.

The V gene is TRBV30, the J gene TRBJ1-4; maybe TRBD1 (6 bases). The V gene's germline CDR1 is GTSNPN and CDR2 SVGIG (reference sequence). The CDR3 is made up of 12 amino acids. Trimming took 1 base from V and 8 from J, leaving 8 bases between them. This CDR3 is CAWSDQGEKLFF. CDR3 in DNA: TGTGCCTGGAGTGACCAGGGGGAAAAACTGTTTTTT.

The rearrangement joins TRBV5-8 to TRBJ2-7; 7 positions agree with TRBD1. The CDR3 loop spans 14 amino acids. V lost 4 bases, J lost 1 base, and 5 bases stayed unmatched. Germline values: CDR1 SGHTS, CDR2 YDEGEE. The CDR3 DNA reads TGTGCCAGCAGCGGACAGGAGTTTTCCTACGAGCAGTACTTC. Translation: CASSGQEFSYEQYF.

The chain carries TRBV11-2 and TRBJ2-3; 9 bases map to TRBD2. Germline values: CDR1 SGHAT, CDR2 FQNNGV. V dropped 5 bases and J dropped 2; count of bases not matched to a gene: 8. The CDR3 contains 16 residues. As DNA, the CDR3 is TGTGCCAGCAGCGCTGGGACTAGCCAGAACACAGATACGCAGTATTTT. Translated: CASSAGTSQNTDTQYF.

DNA of the CDR3: TGTGCCAGTAGTATTTGGCTGAATTTAGCCAAAAACATTCAGTACTTC. This sequence encodes CASSIWLNLAKNIQYF. The chain recombines TRBV19 with TRBJ2-4; D unresolved. CDR1 and CDR2 (germline): LNHDA, SQIVND (reference sequence). Trimming stripped 3 bases from V and 0 bases from J, with 12 bases between. The CDR3 totals 16 residues.

V gene TRBV4-3 combines with J gene TRBJ2-2; D may be TRBD2 (6 bases). Germline V gene lookup returns CDR1 LGHNA and CDR2 YSLEER. Between the trimmed V and J ends, which lost 1 base and 5 bases, there was a span of 17 bases. This CDR3 region has 17 residues. The CDR3 loop reads CASSQGKLGGWTGELFF. CDR3 nucleotide sequence: TGCGCCAGCAGCCAAGGAAAACTCGGGGGTTGGACCGGGGAGCTGTTTTTT.

The rearrangement uses TRBV28 and TRBJ1-4; no firm D call. Trimming shortened V by 5 bases and J by 4 bases, and 5 bases separated the two germline ends. The CDR3 consists of 12 residues. CDR1 MDHEN and CDR2 SYDVKM come from the germline V gene. The CDR3 sequence: CASSRSNEKLFF. The CDR3 nucleotides are TGTGCCAGCAGTCGGAGTAATGAAAAACTGTTTTTT. The full variable domain, completed using reference TRBV28 and TRBJ1-4, is DVKVTQSSRYLVKRTGEKVFLECVQDMDHENMFWYRQDPGLGLRLIYFSYDVKMKEKGDIPEGYSVSREKKERFSLILESASTNQTSMYLCASSRSNEKLFFGSGTQLSVL.

The V and J genes are TRBV19 and TRBJ2-1; D is perhaps TRBD2 (5 bases). There are 13 residues in the CDR3. V was trimmed by 5 bases and J by 7 bases, leaving 12 bases between them. Germline CDR1 reads LNHDA; CDR2 reads SQIVND (reference sequence). The CDR3 spells CASSVGVANEQFF. DNA for the CDR3: TGTGCCAGTAGTGTGGGAGTGGCGAATGAGCAGTTCTTC.

The chain couples TRBV4-3 to TRBJ1-3; 10 positions match TRBD1. The germline V gene encodes CDR1 LGHNA and CDR2 YSLEER. The CDR3 spans 14 residues. J lost 5 bases, V lost 4 bases, and 2 bases had no gene match. The CDR3 nucleotides are TGCGCCAGCAGCCGGGGACAGGGGAGAAACACCATATATTTT. Encoded protein: CASSRGQGRNTIYF.

As DNA, the CDR3 is TGTGCCAGCAGCCCCGCGGGGCGGGACTACAATGAGCAGTTCTTC. Its translation: CASSPAGRDYNEQFF. This chain joins TRBV9 and TRBJ2-1; TRBD2 is a possible D gene (6 bases). This CDR3 has 15 residues. V lost 4 bases to trimming and J lost 3 bases, with 14 bases between them. Germline V gives CDR1 SGDLS, CDR2 YYNGEE.

The rearrangement links TRBV5-8 to TRBJ1-4; D call uncertain. Trimming removed 0 bases from V and 2 bases from J, with 14 bases in between. The germline gives CDR1 SGHTS, CDR2 YDEGEE. This CDR3 spans 17 amino acids. CDR3 in amino acids: CASSLVGSGGTNEKLFF. The DNA of the CDR3 is TGTGCCAGCAGCTTGGTTGGGTCAGGCGGGACTAATGAAAAACTGTTTTTT.

Of note for this clone: The germline gene is not matched at one end of the junction; a read error may be the cause. Other nucleotide sequences from this sample produce the same CDR3. The rearrangement links TRBV2 to TRBJ1-1; D gene ambiguous. Germline CDR1 is SNHLY and CDR2 is FYNNEI. CDR3 length: 14 amino acids. CDR3 in amino acids: CASKRAAQNTEAFF. Here the CDR3 DNA reads TGTGCCAGCAAGCGAGCGGCACAGAACACTGAAGCTTTCTTC.

The V call is TRBV10-1, the J call TRBJ2-5; weak D call: TRBD1 (5 bases). Germline values: CDR1 WNHNN, CDR2 SYGVQD (reference sequence). The CDR3 length is 14 residues. Trimming shortened V by 6 bases and J by 1 base, and 12 bases separated the two germline ends. The CDR3: CASSPGATQETQYF. CDR3 coding DNA: TGCGCCAGCAGCCCTGGGGCTACCCAAGAGACCCAGTACTTC.

This chain joins TRBV7-2 and TRBJ1-2; D is perhaps TRBD1 (5 bases). Trimming removed 2 bases at V and 6 bases at J, with 13 bases between. This CDR3 is 14 amino acids long. Germline CDR1 reads SGHTA; CDR2 reads FQGNSA. CDR3 in DNA: TGTGCCAGCAGCTTACTTCAGGGATCCAATGGCTACACCTTC. This gives the protein CASSLLQGSNGYTF. Combining the CDR3 with reference TRBV7-2 and TRBJ1-2 gives the whole variable domain GAGVSQSPSNKVTEKGKDVELRCDPISGHTALYWYRQSLGQGLEFLIYFQGNSAPDKSGLPSDRFSAERTGGSVSTLTIQRTQQEDSAVYLCASSLLQGSNGYTFGSGTRLTVV.

This rearrangement joins TRBV6-5 to TRBJ1-4; D is undetermined. The CDR3 spans 15 residues. Trimming took off 10 bases at V and 1 base at J, with 16 bases between the two ends. Germline CDR1 is MNHEY and CDR2 is SVGAGI. The CDR3 DNA reads TGTGCCACTACTTTCCGGGAAGAAACTAATGAAAAACTGTTTTTT. It encodes CATTFREETNEKLFF.

The chain combines TRBV6-6 with TRBJ2-5, with D possibly TRBD1 on 5 matching bases. The better agreement between TRBJ2-7 and the DNA end casts doubt on the J call. CDR3 length equals 12 residues. CDR1 and CDR2 from the germline V gene are MNHNY and SVGAGI (reference sequence). CDR3 bases: TGTGCCAGCAGTTACGACAGCTACGAGCAGTACTTC. Its protein product is CASSYDSYEQYF.